The source of this T cell receptor beta chain is a study of blood T cell repertoires in COVID-19. Study details: The United States, Italy and Spain were the sources of the acute and convalescent COVID-19 samples.

CDR3 length: 13 residues. The germline gives CDR1 LGHDT, CDR2 YNNKEL (reference sequence). Trimming removed 4 bases at V and 10 bases at J, with 15 bases between. Only in-frame clones appear in the TCRdb table, and some are missing; sequencing was by immunoSEQ multiplex PCR. The sample consists of approximately 350,000 clones, around four fifths of them appearing once. Sample: peripheral blood. This sequence joins TRBV3-1 (or the pseudogene TRBV3-2) and TRBJ2-3; maybe TRBD2 (7 bases). The sequence was obtained from a man between 25 and 39 years old with active or convalescent COVID-19. CDR3 amino acids: CASSRGRGRSQYF. Written as DNA, the CDR3 is TGTGCCAGCAGCCGCGGGCGGGGGCGGTCGCAGTATTTT.